This T cell receptor beta chain derives from a study of cytomegalovirus exposure and HLA in healthy donors. Points from the study as a whole: Confirmation was obtained in vitro that a few CMV-associated chains are specific for CMV antigens. Both high specificity and high sensitivity reportedly marked the classifier's diagnosis of cytomegalovirus status. Researchers counted around 170 TCR beta chains as cytomegalovirus-associated.

The CDR3 runs 15 residues. Germline V lookup: CDR1 MGHRA, CDR2 YSYEKL. Trimming stripped 0 bases from V and 5 bases from J, with 8 bases between. Comments on this clone: Its antigen is still unknown.

Profiling relied on immunoSEQ multiplex PCR, and the TCRdb table lists in-frame clones only, not all of them. The table has about 170,000 clones, about nine tenths seen once. The sample taken for sequencing was PBMCs. The gene calls are TRBV4-1 and TRBJ1-6; unclear D gene. The origin of this receptor is a woman younger than 45 in good health and CMV-seronegative. This CDR3 is CASSQEIQDNSPLHF. CDR3 coding DNA: TGCGCCAGCAGCCAAGAGATCCAGGATAATTCACCCCTCCACTTT.